The 8 T cell receptor beta chains listed next were all sequenced from one sample in a study of cytomegalovirus exposure and HLA in healthy donors. The primer mix had 60 Vbeta and 13 Jbeta primers. The repertoire was sequenced with immunoSEQ multiplex PCR; TCRdb's copy has only in-frame clones and lacks some. The sample lists 150,000 to 200,000 clones; 77% were seen once. The sample taken for sequencing was PBMCs. The receptors were sampled from a woman aged 25-40 years in good health and CMV-seronegative.

The gene calls are TRBV30 and TRBJ2-1; tentative D call: TRBD2 (7 bases). This CDR3 region has 14 residues. Germline CDR1 and CDR2: GTSNPN and SVGIG (reference sequence). The germline V and J ends were trimmed by 3 bases and 3 bases, with 12 bases remaining between them. CDR3 in DNA: TGTGCCTGGAGCGGGGGGCCCTACTACAATGAGCAGTTCTTC. As protein: CAWSGGPYYNEQFF. The entire variable domain, with the rest obtained from reference TRBV30 and TRBJ2-1, is as follows: SQTIHQWPATLVQPVGSPLSLECTVEGTSNPNLYWYRQAAGRGLQLLFYSVGIGQISSEVPQNLSASRPQDRQFILSSKKLLLSDSGFYLCAWSGGPYYNEQFFGPGTRLTVL.

The chain uses TRBV9 and TRBJ1-5; D unclear. Trimming shortened V by 3 bases and J by 5 bases, and 15 bases separated the two germline ends. The CDR3 is 15 amino acids. Germline lookup yields CDR1 SGDLS and CDR2 YYNGEE. CDR3 amino acids: CASSGGWSSDQPQHF. DNA for the CDR3: TGTGCCAGCAGCGGTGGTTGGAGTTCGGATCAGCCCCAGCATTTT.

The chain combines TRBV18 with TRBJ2-1; TRBD1 aligns across 11 bases. The germline V gene encodes CDR1 KGHSH and CDR2 LQKENI. V dropped 4 bases and J dropped 6; count of bases not matched to a gene: 14. CDR3 length: 18 amino acids. CDR3 residues: CASSLWTPVGTGGNEQFF. CDR3 coding DNA: TGTGCCAGCTCACTCTGGACCCCGGTCGGGACAGGGGGCAATGAGCAGTTCTTC.

This chain joins TRBV29-1 and TRBJ2-1, with 12 bases lining up with TRBD2. Trimming at V came to 6 bases and at J to 7 bases, leaving 4 bases not matched to a gene. Looked up from germline, CDR1 is SQVTM and CDR2 is ANQGSEA. The CDR3 is made up of 13 amino acids. The CDR3 bases are TGCAGCGTCGGACTAGCGGGACCTAATGAGCAGTTCTTC. Amino acid sequence: CSVGLAGPNEQFF.

The chain couples TRBV12-5 to TRBJ1-5, with D perhaps matching TRBD1 (5 bases). The V end lost 5 bases, the J end lost 5 bases, and 13 bases lay between the germline ends. This CDR3 spans 14 amino acids. From germline, CDR1 is LGHNT and CDR2 FRNRAP. CDR3 nucleotide sequence: TGTGCTAGTGGTCTGGGACTCCCCGATCAGCCCCAGCATTTT. Its translation: CASGLGLPDQPQHF.

This clone was detected a few times. V is TRBV5-4 and J is TRBJ1-2, with D possibly being TRBD1 (5 bases). V lost 3 bases, J lost 5 bases, and 14 bases lay in between. The CDR3 is made up of 14 amino acids. CDR1 and CDR2 from the germline V gene are SGHNT and YYREEE (reference sequence). Here the CDR3 DNA reads TGTGCCAGCAGCTCGGGGGGATCGAGGTATGGCTACACCTTC. Protein product: CASSSGGSRYGYTF. Looking up the rest from reference TRBV5-4 and TRBJ1-2 gives the full variable domain: ETGVTQSPTHLIKTRGQQVTLRCSSQSGHNTVSWYQQALGQGPQFIFQYYREEENGRGNFPPRFSGLQFPNYSSELNVNALELDDSALYLCASSSGGSRYGYTFGSGTRLTVV.

The chain is built from TRBV5-4 and TRBJ2-7, with TRBD1 matching over 8 bases. Germline V gives CDR1 SGHNT, CDR2 YYREEE (reference sequence). Unmatched junction bases numbered 4, after V lost 3 bases and J lost 2 bases. The length of the CDR3 is 14 residues. The DNA for the CDR3 is TGTGCCAGCAGCTCGGGACAGGTAACCTACGAGCAGTACTTC. It translates to CASSSGQVTYEQYF.

J is TRBJ1-1 and V is TRBV5-1; 8 bases align to TRBD1. Germline V lookup: CDR1 SGHRS, CDR2 YFSETQ. V trimming: 1 base; J trimming: 7 bases; junction bases outside the gene matches: 3. This CDR3 is 13 amino acids long. Written as DNA, the CDR3 is TGCGCCAGCAGCTTGCAGGGGGCAGGTGAAGCTTTCTTT. This encodes CASSLQGAGEAFF.